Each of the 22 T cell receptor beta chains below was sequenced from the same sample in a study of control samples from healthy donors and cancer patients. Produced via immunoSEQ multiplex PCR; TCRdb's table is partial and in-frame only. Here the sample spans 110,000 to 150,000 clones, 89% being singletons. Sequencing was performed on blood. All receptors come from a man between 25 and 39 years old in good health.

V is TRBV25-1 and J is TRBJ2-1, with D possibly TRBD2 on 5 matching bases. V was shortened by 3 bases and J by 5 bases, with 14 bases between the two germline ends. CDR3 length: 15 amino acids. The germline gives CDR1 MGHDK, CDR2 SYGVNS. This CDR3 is CASSEREASDNEQFF. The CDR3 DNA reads TGTGCCAGCAGTGAGAGGGAAGCATCTGACAATGAGCAGTTCTTC.

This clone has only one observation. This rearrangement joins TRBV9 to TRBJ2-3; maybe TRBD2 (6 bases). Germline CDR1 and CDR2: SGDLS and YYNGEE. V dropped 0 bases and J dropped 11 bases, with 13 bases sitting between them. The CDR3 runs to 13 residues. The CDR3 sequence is CASSVGPLGGQYF. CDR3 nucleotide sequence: TGTGCCAGCAGCGTAGGGCCGCTGGGGGGGCAGTATTTT. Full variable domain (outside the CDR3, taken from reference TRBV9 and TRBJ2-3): DSGVTQTPKHLITATGQRVTLRCSPRSGDLSVYWYQQSLDQGLQFLIQYYNGEERAKGNILERFSAQQFPDLHSELNLSSLELGDSALYFCASSVGPLGGQYFGPGTRLTVL.

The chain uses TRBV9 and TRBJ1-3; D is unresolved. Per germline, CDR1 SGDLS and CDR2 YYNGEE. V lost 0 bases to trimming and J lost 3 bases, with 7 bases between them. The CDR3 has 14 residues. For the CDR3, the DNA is TGTGCCAGCAGCGTAGAGGGAAATGGAAACACCATATATTTT. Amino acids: CASSVEGNGNTIYF.

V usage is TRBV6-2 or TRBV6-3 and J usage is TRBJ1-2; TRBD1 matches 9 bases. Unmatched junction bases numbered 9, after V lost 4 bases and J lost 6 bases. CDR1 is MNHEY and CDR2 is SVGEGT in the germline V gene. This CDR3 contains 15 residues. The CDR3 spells CASSFAGQGRNGYTF. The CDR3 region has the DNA TGTGCCAGCAGTTTTGCGGGACAGGGAAGGAATGGCTACACCTTC.

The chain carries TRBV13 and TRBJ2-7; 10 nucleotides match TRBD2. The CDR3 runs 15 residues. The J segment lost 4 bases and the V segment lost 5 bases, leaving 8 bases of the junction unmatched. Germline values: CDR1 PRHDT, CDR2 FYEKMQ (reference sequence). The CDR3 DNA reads TGTGCCAGCAGCCCCTGGACTAGCGGAGTTTACGAGCAGTACTTC. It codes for CASSPWTSGVYEQYF. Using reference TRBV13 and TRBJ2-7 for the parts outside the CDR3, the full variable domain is AAGVIQSPRHLIKEKRETATLKCYPIPRHDTVYWYQQGPGQDPQFLISFYEKMQSDKGSIPDRFSAQQFSDYHSELNMSSLELGDSALYFCASSPWTSGVYEQYFGPGTRLTVT.

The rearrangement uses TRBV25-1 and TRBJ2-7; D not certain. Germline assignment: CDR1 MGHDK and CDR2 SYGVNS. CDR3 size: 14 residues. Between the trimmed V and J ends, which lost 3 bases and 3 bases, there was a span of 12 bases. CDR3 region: CASSDGDGHYEQYF. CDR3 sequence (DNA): TGTGCCAGCAGTGACGGAGATGGGCACTACGAGCAGTACTTC.

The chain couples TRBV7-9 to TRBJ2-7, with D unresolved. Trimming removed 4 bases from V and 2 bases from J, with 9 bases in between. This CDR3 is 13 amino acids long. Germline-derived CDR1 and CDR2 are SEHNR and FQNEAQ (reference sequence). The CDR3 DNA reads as TGTGCCAGCAGCTCTACACTGACCTACGAGCAGTACTTC. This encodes CASSSTLTYEQYF.

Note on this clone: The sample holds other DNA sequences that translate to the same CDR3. The CDR3, as DNA: TGTGCCAGCAGCTCGACAGGGGACGAGCAGTACTTC. Translation gives CASSSTGDEQYF. The rearrangement joins TRBV5-5 to TRBJ2-7; 8 nucleotides line up with TRBD1. The length of the CDR3 is 12 residues. Germline CDR1 and CDR2: SGHKS and YYEKEE (reference sequence). V trimming: 3 bases; J trimming: 5 bases; junction bases outside the gene matches: 1. Full variable domain (rest looked up from reference TRBV5-5 and TRBJ2-7): DAGVTQSPTHLIKTRGQQVTLRCSPISGHKSVSWYQQVLGQGPQFIFQYYEKEERGRGNFPDRFSARQFPNYSSELNVNALLLGDSALYLCASSSTGDEQYFGPGTRLTVT.

The CDR3 here is CASSPYGGGNQPQHF. Here the CDR3 DNA reads TGTGCCAGCAGCCCCTACGGGGGGGGGAATCAGCCCCAGCATTTT. The chain links TRBV27 to TRBJ1-5; tentatively, D is TRBD1 (5 bases). The germline V gene encodes CDR1 MNHEY and CDR2 SMNVEV (reference sequence). The CDR3 totals 15 residues. V lost 6 bases to trimming and J lost 4 bases, with 16 bases between them.

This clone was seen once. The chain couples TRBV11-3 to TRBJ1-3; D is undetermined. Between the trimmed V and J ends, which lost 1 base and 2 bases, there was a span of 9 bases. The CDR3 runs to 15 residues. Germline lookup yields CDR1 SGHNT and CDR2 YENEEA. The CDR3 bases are TGTGCCAGCAGCTTAGGTATCGGCGCTGGAAACACCATATATTTT. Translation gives CASSLGIGAGNTIYF.

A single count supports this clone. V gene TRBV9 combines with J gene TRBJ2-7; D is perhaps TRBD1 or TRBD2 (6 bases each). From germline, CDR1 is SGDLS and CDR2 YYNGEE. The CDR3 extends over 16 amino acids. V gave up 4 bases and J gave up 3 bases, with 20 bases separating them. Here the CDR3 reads CASSTPVGGTDYEQYF. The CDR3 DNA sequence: TGTGCCAGCAGCACTCCGGTGGGGGGCACTGACTACGAGCAGTACTTC. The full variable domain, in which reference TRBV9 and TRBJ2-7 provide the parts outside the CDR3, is DSGVTQTPKHLITATGQRVTLRCSPRSGDLSVYWYQQSLDQGLQFLIQYYNGEERAKGNILERFSAQQFPDLHSELNLSSLELGDSALYFCASSTPVGGTDYEQYFGPGTRLTVT.

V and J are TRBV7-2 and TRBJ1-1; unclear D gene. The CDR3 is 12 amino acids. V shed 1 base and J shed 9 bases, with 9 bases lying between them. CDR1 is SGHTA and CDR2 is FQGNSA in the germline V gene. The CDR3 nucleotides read TGTGCCAGCAGCTTAGGGGTTCGGCAAGCTTTCTTT. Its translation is CASSLGVRQAFF.

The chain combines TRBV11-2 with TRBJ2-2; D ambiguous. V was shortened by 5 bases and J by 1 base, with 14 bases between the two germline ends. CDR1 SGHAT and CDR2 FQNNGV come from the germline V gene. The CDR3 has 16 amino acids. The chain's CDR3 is CASSRAGTVNTGELFF. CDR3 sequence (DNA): TGTGCCAGCAGCCGCGCCGGTACAGTGAACACCGGGGAGCTGTTTTTT.

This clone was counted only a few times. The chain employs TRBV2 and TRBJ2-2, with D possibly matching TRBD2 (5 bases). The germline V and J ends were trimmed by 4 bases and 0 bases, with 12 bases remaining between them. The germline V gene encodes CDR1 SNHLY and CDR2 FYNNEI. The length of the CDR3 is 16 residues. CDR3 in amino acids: CASSVEGTSNTGELFF. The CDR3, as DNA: TGTGCCAGCAGTGTTGAGGGTACCTCGAACACCGGGGAGCTGTTTTTT. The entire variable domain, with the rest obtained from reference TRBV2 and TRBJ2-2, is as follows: EPEVTQTPSHQVTQMGQEVILRCVPISNHLYFYWYRQILGQKVEFLVSFYNNEISEKSEIFDDQFSVERPDGSNFTLKIRSTKLEDSAMYFCASSVEGTSNTGELFFGEGSRLTVL.

The CDR3 here is CASSPSGGNTEAFF. The CDR3 nucleotides are TGCGCCAGCAGTCCCTCGGGTGGGAACACTGAAGCTTTCTTT. The chain links TRBV5-1 to TRBJ1-1; no clear D. CDR1 and CDR2 from the germline V gene are SGHRS and YFSETQ. This CDR3 region has 14 residues. V gave up 5 bases and J gave up 1 base, with 12 bases separating them.

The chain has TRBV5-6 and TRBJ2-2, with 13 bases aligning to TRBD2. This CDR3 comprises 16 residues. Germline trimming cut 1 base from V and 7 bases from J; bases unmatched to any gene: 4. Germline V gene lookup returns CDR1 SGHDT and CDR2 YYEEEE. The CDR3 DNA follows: TGTGCCAGCAGCTTGAGGACTAGCGGGAGAAACGGGGAGCTGTTTTTT. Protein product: CASSLRTSGRNGELFF.

The CDR3 coding sequence is TGTGCCAGCAGCCCCTCACAGGGAAATAGCAATCAGCCCCAGCATTTT. It specifies CASSPSQGNSNQPQHF. The gene calls are TRBV5-5 and TRBJ1-5; D possibly corresponds to TRBD1 (6 bases). The V gene lost 4 bases and the J gene lost 0 bases, with 14 bases spanning the gap. The CDR3 is 16 amino acids. Germline CDR1 is SGHKS and CDR2 is YYEKEE (reference sequence). The entire variable domain, with the rest obtained from reference TRBV5-5 and TRBJ1-5, is as follows: DAGVTQSPTHLIKTRGQQVTLRCSPISGHKSVSWYQQVLGQGPQFIFQYYEKEERGRGNFPDRFSARQFPNYSSELNVNALLLGDSALYLCASSPSQGNSNQPQHFGDGTRLSIL.

The CDR3 is CASSRVGGIYEQYF. The CDR3 nucleotides are TGTGCCAGCAGTCGAGTCGGGGGGATCTACGAGCAGTACTTC. The chain employs TRBV7-9 and TRBJ2-7; 7 nucleotides align to TRBD2. The CDR3 is made up of 14 amino acids. Germline V gives CDR1 SEHNR, CDR2 FQNEAQ (reference sequence). V lost 6 bases, J lost 3 bases, and 8 bases stayed unmatched.

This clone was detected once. This chain's CDR3 is CASSEGGNSPLHF. CDR3 bases: TGCGCCAGCAGCGAGGGGGGCAATTCACCCCTCCACTTT. J is TRBJ1-6 and V is TRBV5-1, with D maybe TRBD1 (6 bases). Germline V CDR1 and CDR2: SGHRS, YFSETQ. V lost 4 bases to trimming and J lost 7 bases, with 9 bases between them. This CDR3 region has 13 residues.

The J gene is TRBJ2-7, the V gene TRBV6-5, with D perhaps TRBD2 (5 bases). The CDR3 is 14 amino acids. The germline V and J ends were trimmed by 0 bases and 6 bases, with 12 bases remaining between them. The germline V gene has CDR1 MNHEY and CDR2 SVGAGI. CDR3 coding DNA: TGTGCCAGCAGTTACTCGAAGGCTCGGGGCGAGCAGTACTTC. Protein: CASSYSKARGEQYF.

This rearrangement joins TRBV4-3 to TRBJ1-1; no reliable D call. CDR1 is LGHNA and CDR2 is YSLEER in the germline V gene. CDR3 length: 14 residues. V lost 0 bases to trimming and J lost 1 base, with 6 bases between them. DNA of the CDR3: TGCGCCAGCAGCCAAGATGCGGGGAACACTGAAGCTTTCTTT. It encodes CASSQDAGNTEAFF.

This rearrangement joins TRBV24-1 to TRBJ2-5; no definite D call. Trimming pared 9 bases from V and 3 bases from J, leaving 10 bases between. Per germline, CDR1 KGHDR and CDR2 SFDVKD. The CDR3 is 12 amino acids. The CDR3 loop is CATATGEETQYF. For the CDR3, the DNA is TGTGCCACCGCTACTGGAGAAGAGACCCAGTACTTC.